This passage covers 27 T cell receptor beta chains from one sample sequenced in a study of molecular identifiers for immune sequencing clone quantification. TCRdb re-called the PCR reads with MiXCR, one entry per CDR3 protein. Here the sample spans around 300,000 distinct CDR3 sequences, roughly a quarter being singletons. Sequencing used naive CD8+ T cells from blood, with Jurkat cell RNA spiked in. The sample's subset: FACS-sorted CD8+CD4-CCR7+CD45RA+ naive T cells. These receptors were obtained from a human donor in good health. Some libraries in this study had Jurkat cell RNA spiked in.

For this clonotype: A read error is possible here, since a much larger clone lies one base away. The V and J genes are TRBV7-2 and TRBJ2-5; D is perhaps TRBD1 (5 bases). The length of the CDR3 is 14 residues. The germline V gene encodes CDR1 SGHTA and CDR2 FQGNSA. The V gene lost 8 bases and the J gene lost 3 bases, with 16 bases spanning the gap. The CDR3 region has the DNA TGTGCCAGCGGCCCCTATGTAGGGGAAGAGACCCAGTACTTC. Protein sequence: CASGPYVGEETQYF.

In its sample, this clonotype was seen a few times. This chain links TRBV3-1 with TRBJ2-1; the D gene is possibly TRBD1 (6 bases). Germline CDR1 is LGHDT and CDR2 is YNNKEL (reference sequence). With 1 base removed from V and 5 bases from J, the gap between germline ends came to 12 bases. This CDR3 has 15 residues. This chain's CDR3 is CASSQVRGRDNEQFF. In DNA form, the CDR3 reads TGTGCCAGCAGCCAAGTCAGGGGCAGGGACAATGAGCAGTTCTTC.

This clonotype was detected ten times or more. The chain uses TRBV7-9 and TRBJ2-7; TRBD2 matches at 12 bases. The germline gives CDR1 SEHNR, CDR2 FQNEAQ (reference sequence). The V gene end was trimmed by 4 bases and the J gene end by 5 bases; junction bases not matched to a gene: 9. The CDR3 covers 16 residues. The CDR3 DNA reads TGTGCCAGCAGCTCGCTAGCGGGAGGGAGTCGGGACGAGCAGTACTTC. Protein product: CASSSLAGGSRDEQYF. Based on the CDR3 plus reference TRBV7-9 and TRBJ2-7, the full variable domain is DTGVSQNPRHKITKRGQNVTFRCDPISEHNRLYWYRQTLGQGPEFLTYFQNEAQLEKSRLLSDRFSAERPKGSFSTLEIQRTEQGDSAMYLCASSSLAGGSRDEQYFGPGTRLTVT.

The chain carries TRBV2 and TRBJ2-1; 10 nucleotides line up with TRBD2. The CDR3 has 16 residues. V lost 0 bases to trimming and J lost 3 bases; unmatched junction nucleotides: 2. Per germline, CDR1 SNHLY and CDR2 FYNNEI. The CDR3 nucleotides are TGTGCCAGCAGTGAAGCCGTAGCGGGAGGCTACAATGAGCAGTTCTTC. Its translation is CASSEAVAGGYNEQFF. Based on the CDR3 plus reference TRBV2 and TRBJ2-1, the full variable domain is EPEVTQTPSHQVTQMGQEVILRCVPISNHLYFYWYRQILGQKVEFLVSFYNNEISEKSEIFDDQFSVERPDGSNFTLKIRSTKLEDSAMYFCASSEAVAGGYNEQFFGPGTRLTVL.

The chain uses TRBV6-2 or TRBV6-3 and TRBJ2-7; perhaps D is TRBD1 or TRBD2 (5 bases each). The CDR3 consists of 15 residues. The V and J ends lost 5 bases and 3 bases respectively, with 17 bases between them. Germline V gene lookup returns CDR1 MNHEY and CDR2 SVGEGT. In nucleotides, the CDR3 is TGTGCCAGCAGTCACCCCCGGGACCGATACTACGAGCAGTACTTC. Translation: CASSHPRDRYYEQYF.

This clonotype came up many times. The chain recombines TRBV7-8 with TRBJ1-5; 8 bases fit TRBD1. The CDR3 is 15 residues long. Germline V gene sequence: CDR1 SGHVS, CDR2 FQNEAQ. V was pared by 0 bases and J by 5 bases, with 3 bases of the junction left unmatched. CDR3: CASSLANRGDQPQHF. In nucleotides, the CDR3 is TGTGCCAGCAGCTTAGCAAACAGGGGGGATCAGCCCCAGCATTTT.

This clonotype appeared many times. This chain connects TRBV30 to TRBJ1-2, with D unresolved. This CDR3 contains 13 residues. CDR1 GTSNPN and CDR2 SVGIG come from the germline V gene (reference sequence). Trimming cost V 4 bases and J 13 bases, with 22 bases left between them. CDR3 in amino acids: CAWIPGPLTTSTF. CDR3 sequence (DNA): TGTGCCTGGATCCCGGGCCCCTTGACGACAAGCACCTTC.

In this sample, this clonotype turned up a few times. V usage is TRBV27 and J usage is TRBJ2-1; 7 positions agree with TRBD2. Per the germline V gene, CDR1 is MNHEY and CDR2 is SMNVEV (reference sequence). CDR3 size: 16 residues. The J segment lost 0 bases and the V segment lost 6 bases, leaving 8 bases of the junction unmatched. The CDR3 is CASSILAASSYNEQFF. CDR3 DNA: TGTGCCAGCAGCATTCTAGCGGCCTCCTCCTACAATGAGCAGTTCTTC.

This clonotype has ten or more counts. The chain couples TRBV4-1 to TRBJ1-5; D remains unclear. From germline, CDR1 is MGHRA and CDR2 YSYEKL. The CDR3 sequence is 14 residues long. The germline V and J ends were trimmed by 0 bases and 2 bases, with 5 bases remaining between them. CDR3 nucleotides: TGCGCCAGCAGCCAAGATGTGGGCAATCAGCCCCAGCATTTT. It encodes CASSQDVGNQPQHF.

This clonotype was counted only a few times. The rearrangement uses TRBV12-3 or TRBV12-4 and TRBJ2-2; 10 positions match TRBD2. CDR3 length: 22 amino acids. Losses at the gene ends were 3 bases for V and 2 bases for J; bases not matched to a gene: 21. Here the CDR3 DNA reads TGTGCCAGCAGTTTTCCGGGACTCCCGCCGGGTAGCGGGAGGCTTAACACCGGGGAGCTGTTTTTT. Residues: CASSFPGLPPGSGRLNTGELFF.

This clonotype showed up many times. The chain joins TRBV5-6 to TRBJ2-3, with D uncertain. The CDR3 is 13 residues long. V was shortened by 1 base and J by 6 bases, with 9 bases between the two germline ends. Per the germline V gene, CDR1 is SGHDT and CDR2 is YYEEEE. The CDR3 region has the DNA TGTGCCAGCAGCTTGTGGGGTTCCGATACGCAGTATTTT. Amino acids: CASSLWGSDTQYF. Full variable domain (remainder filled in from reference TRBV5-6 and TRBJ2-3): DAGVTQSPTHLIKTRGQQVTLRCSPKSGHDTVSWYQQALGQGPQFIFQYYEEEERQRGNFPDRFSGHQFPNYSSELNVNALLLGDSALYLCASSLWGSDTQYFGPGTRLTVL.

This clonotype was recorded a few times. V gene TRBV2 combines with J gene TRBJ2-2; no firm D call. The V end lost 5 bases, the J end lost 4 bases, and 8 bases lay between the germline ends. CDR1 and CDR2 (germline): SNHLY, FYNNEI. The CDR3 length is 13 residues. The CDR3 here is CASSSRFTGELFF. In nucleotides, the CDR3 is TGTGCCAGCAGTTCCAGGTTCACCGGGGAGCTGTTTTTT.

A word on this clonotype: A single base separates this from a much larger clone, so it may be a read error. The DNA of the CDR3 is TGTGCCAGCAGCTCCGTGAGTCGGGCCTATGAGCAGTTCTTC. It specifies CASSSVSRAYEQFF. The V call is TRBV7-2, the J call TRBJ2-1, with unresolved D. Germline V gene data show CDR1 as SGHTA and CDR2 as FQGNSA. The CDR3 is 14 residues long. Trimming removed 4 bases at V and 8 bases at J, with 15 bases between.

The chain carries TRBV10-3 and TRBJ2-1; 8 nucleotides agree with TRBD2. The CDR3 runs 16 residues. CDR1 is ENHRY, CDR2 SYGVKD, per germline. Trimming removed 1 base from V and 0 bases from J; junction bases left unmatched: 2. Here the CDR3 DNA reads TGTGCCATCAGTGAGTTAGCGGGGAGCTCCTACAATGAGCAGTTCTTC. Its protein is CAISELAGSSYNEQFF.

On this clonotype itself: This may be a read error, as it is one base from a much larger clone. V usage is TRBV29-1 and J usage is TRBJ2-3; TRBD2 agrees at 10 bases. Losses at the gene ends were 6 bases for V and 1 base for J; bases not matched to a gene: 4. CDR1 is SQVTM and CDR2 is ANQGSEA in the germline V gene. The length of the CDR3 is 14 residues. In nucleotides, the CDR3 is TGCAGCGTCATACTAGCGGGGCGCACAGATACGCAGTATTTT. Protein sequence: CSVILAGRTDTQYF.

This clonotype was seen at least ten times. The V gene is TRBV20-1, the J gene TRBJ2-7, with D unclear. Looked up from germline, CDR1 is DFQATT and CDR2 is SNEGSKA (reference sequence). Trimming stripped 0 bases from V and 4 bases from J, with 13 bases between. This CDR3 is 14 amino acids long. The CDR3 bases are TGCAGTGCTAGAGATCGAACGGTACCGTACGAGCAGTACTTC. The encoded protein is CSARDRTVPYEQYF.

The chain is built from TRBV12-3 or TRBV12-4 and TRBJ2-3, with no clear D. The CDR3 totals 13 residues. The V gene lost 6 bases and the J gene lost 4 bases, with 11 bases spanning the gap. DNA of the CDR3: TGTGCCAGCAGCCCCATTCTGGCAGATACGCAGTATTTT. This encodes CASSPILADTQYF.

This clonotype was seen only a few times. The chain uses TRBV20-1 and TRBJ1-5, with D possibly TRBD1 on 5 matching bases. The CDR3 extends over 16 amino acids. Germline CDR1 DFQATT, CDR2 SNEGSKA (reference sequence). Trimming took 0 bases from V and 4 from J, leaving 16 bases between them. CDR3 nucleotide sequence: TGCAGTGCTAGAGAAGGGGCAGGGTCGATGAATCAGCCCCAGCATTTT. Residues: CSAREGAGSMNQPQHF.

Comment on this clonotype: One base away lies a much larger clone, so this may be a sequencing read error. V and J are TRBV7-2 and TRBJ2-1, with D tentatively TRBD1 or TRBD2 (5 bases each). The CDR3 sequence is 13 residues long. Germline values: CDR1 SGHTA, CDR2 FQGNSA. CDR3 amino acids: CASSLGAWDEQSF. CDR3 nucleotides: TGTGCCAGCAGCTTAGGAGCGTGGGACGAGCAGTCCTTC. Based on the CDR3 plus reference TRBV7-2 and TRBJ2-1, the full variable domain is GAGVSQSPSNKVTEKGKDVELRCDPISGHTALYWYRQSLGQGLEFLIYFQGNSAPDKSGLPSDRFSAERTGGSVSTLTIQRTQQEDSAVYLCASSLGAWDEQSFGPGTRLTVL.

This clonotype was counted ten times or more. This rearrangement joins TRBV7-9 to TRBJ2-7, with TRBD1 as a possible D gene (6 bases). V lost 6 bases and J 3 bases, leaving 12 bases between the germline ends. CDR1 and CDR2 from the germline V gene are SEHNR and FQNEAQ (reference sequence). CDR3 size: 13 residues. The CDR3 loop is CASRSGHDYEQYF. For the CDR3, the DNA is TGTGCCAGCAGATCGGGACACGACTACGAGCAGTACTTC. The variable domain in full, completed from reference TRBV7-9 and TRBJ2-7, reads DTGVSQNPRHKITKRGQNVTFRCDPISEHNRLYWYRQTLGQGPEFLTYFQNEAQLEKSRLLSDRFSAERPKGSFSTLEIQRTEQGDSAMYLCASRSGHDYEQYFGPGTRLTVT.

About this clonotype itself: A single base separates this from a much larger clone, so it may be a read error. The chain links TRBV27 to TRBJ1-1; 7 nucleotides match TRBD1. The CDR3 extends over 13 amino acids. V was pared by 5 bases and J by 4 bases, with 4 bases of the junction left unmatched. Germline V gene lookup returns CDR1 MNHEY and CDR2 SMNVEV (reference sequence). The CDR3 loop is CASSPTGVTEAFF. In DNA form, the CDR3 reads TGTGCCAGCAGTCCCACAGGGGTCACTGAAGCTTTCTTT.

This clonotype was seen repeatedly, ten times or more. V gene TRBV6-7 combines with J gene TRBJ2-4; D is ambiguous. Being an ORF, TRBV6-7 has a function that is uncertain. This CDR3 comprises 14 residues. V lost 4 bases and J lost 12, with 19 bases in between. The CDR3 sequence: CASSSYSQLYAQYF. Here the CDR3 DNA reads TGTGCCAGCAGTTCCTACAGCCAATTGTACGCTCAGTACTTC.

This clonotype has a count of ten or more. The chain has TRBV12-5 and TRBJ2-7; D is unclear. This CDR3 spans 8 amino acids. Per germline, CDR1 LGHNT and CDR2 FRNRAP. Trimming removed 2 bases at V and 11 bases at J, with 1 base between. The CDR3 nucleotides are TGTGCTAGTGGTTTGAAGTACTTC. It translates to CASGLKYF.

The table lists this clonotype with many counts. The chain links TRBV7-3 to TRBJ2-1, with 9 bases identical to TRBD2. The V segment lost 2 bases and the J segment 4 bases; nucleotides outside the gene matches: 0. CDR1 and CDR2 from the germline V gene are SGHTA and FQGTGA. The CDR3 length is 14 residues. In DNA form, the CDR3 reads TGTGCCAGCAGCTTAGCGGGAGGGTACAATGAGCAGTTCTTC. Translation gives CASSLAGGYNEQFF.

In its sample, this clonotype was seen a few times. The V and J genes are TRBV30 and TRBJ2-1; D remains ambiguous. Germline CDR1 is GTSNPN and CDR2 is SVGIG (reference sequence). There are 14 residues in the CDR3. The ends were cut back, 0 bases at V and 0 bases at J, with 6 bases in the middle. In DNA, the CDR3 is TGTGCCTGGAGTGTAGTGAGCTCCTACAATGAGCAGTTCTTC. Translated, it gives CAWSVVSSYNEQFF.

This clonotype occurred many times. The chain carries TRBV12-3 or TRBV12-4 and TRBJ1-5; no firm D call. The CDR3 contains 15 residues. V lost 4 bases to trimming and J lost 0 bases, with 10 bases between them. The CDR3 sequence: CASSWTIYSNQPQHF. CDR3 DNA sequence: TGTGCCAGCAGTTGGACCATTTATAGCAATCAGCCCCAGCATTTT.

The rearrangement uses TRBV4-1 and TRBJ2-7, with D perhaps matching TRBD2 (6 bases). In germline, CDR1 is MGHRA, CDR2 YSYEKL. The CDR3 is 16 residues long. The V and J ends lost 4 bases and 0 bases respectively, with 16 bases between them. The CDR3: CASSPGGRLVSYEQYF. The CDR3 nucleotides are TGCGCCAGCAGCCCCGGGGGACGCCTGGTCTCCTACGAGCAGTACTTC.